This T cell receptor beta chain was profiled in a study of cytomegalovirus exposure and HLA in healthy donors. As to this clone: As yet, its antigen is unknown. One end of the junction fails to match germline, which may point to a read error.

General study results and limits: Reportedly, a later analysis found an Asian-associated ancestry cluster had fewer N-insertions than the roughly 670-donor mean.

The PCR ran on 60 Vbeta and 13 Jbeta primers. The data were produced by immunoSEQ multiplex PCR, yet TCRdb's version contains in-frame clones alone and is incomplete. The data show 150,000 or so clones, approximately 80% seen once. The clonotype originates from a man aged 25-45 years in good health and CMV-seropositive. The sequencing input was PBMCs.

The CDR3 DNA is TGTGCCAGCAGTCTAACCCGGGACAGATTCTTC. Its translation is CASSLTRDRFF. The rearrangement uses TRBV28 and TRBJ1-2; 7 bases match TRBD1. In germline, CDR1 is MDHEN, CDR2 SYDVKM. This CDR3 has 11 amino acids.